A selection of T cell receptor beta chains follows, all from one sample in a study of blood T cell repertoires in COVID-19. Here immunoSEQ multiplex PCR was the method, and the copy in TCRdb shows in-frame clones only, minus some. The sample includes around 370,000 clones, around 87% seen only once; the top ten take about 6%. Sequenced material: peripheral blood. These receptors all come from a woman aged 45-60 years with COVID-19, enrolled during active disease. Each CDR3 is given with its conserved first and last residue. The order of the fields is J gene, V gene, CDR3 length, clone size, D gene, CDR3 DNA, CDR3 protein. A D gene is named only where the DNA matches it firmly. Clone size is shown for a subset of rows, as once, few, many or a class of expanded clone.

J: TRBJ2-1; V: TRBV7-7; length: 14; size: -; D: -; DNA: TGTGCCAGCAGCTTAGCGCTAAGCGGCAATGAGCAGTTCTTC; CDR3: CASSLALSGNEQFF
J: TRBJ2-1; V: TRBV5-1; length: 19; size: -; D: TRBD2; DNA: TGCGCCAGCAGGAAGGGACTAGCGGGAGCGCCTGGGGGCTACAATGAGCAGTTCTTC; CDR3: CASRKGLAGAPGGYNEQFF
J: TRBJ2-7; V: TRBV10-3; length: 13; size: -; D: -; DNA: TGTGCCATCACTCCGACTTGGAGCTACGAGCAGTACTTC; CDR3: CAITPTWSYEQYF
J: TRBJ1-5; V: TRBV6-2/TRBV6-3; length: 15; size: -; D: TRBD1; DNA: TGTGCCAGCAGTCGCACGGGACAGGGCAATCAGCCCCAGCATTTT; CDR3: CASSRTGQGNQPQHF
J: TRBJ1-2; V: TRBV12-3/TRBV12-4; length: 13; size: -; D: TRBD1; DNA: TGTGCCAGCAGGACCGGGACAGGGGGTGGCTACACCTTC; CDR3: CASRTGTGGGYTF
J: TRBJ2-5; V: TRBV15; length: 16; size: once; D: TRBD2; DNA: TGTGCCACCAGCAGACGCGGGAGGGCCAGGGGAGAGACCCAGTACTTC; CDR3: CATSRRGRARGETQYF
J: TRBJ2-2; V: TRBV4-2; length: 16; size: -; D: TRBD1; DNA: TGTGCCAGCAGCCAGGGACAGCTCTCGAACACCGGGGAGCTGTTTTTT; CDR3: CASSQGQLSNTGELFF
J: TRBJ2-2; V: TRBV4-1; length: 17; size: -; D: TRBD2; DNA: TGCGCCAGCAGATCAGGAGGAGCGACTAGCGGGAGGGAGGAGCTGTTTTTT; CDR3: CASRSGGATSGREELFF
J: TRBJ2-1; V: TRBV7-9; length: 13; size: -; D: -; DNA: TGTGCCAGCAGGGCCTTCTCCTACAATGAGCAGTTCTTC; CDR3: CASRAFSYNEQFF
J: TRBJ1-5; V: TRBV2; length: 17; size: -; D: TRBD1; DNA: TGTGCCAGCCAGGATAGGGGACAGGCTTATAGCAATCAGCCCCAGCATTTT; CDR3: CASQDRGQAYSNQPQHF
J: TRBJ2-7; V: TRBV7-2; length: 14; size: -; D: TRBD2; DNA: TGTGCCAGCAGCTTGGGACTAGCGGGAGGCCAGCAGTACTTC; CDR3: CASSLGLAGGQQYF
J: TRBJ2-7; V: TRBV6-1; length: 13; size: once; D: -; DNA: TGTGCCAGCAGTGATTTCGGGGGCTACGAGCAGTACTTC; CDR3: CASSDFGGYEQYF
J: TRBJ1-2; V: TRBV5-4; length: 15; size: -; D: TRBD1; DNA: TGTGCCAGCAGCGGTAGACAGGGACCTAACTATGGCTACACCTTC; CDR3: CASSGRQGPNYGYTF
J: TRBJ1-6; V: TRBV30; length: 12; size: -; D: -; DNA: TGTGCCTGGAGTGTATCCGATTCACCCCTCCACTTT; CDR3: CAWSVSDSPLHF
J: TRBJ2-7; V: TRBV5-8; length: 15; size: -; D: -; DNA: TGTGCCAGCAGCTTGGTACAGGGATATTCCTACGAGCAGTACTTC; CDR3: CASSLVQGYSYEQYF
J: TRBJ2-1; V: TRBV3-1/TRBV3-2; length: 11; size: -; D: -; DNA: TGTGCCAGCAGCCTAATCAATGAGCAGTTCTTC; CDR3: CASSLINEQFF
J: TRBJ1-2; V: TRBV30; length: 14; size: once; D: TRBD1; DNA: TGTGCCTGGACCGGAGAGGGACAGGGGTATGGCTACACCTTC; CDR3: CAWTGEGQGYGYTF
J: TRBJ2-3; V: TRBV4-2; length: 17; size: -; D: -; DNA: TGTGCCAGCAACCAAGAAGGGCTAGCGATAAACACAGATACGCAGTATTTT; CDR3: CASNQEGLAINTDTQYF